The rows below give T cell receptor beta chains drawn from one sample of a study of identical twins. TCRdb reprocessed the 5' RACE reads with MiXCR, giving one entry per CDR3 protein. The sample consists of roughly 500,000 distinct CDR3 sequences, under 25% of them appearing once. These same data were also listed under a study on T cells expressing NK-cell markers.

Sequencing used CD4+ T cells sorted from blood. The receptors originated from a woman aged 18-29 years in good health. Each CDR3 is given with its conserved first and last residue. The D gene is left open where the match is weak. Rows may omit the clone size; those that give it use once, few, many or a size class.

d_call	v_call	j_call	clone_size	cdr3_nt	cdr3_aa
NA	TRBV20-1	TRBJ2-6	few	TGCAGTGCTAGAGACCACTCGAACCTGGGCCCCTCCAACGTCCTGACTTTC	CSARDHSNLGPSNVLTF
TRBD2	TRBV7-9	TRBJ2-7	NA	TGTGCCAGCAGCCCGAGGATAGCGGGGGTAACCTACGAGCAGTACTTC	CASSPRIAGVTYEQYF
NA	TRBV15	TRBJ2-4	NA	TGTGCCACCAGCAGAGATCCGACAGTAAACATTCAGTACTTC	CATSRDPTVNIQYF
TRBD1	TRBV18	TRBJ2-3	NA	TGTGCCAGCTCATACGACAGGGGGCAAGCAGTAGGTACGCAGTATTTT	CASSYDRGQAVGTQYF
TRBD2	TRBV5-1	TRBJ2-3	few	TGCGCCAGCAGCCTCCCGGGGGGGTCGGATACGCAGTATTTT	CASSLPGGSDTQYF
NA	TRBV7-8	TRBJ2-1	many	TGTGCCAGCAGCTTAGCAGGGTTTCGGTCCTACAATGAGCAGTTCTTC	CASSLAGFRSYNEQFF
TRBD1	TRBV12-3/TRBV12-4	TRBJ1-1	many	TGTGCCAGCAGTGGGGACAGGGCGACCGCTTTCTTT	CASSGDRATAFF
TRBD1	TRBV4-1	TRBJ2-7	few	TGCGCCAGCAGCCCACCAGACAGGGGCTACGAGCAGTACTTC	CASSPPDRGYEQYF
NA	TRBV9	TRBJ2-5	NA	TGTGCCAGCAGCGTAACAGGGAATAGTGGAGAGACCCAGTACTTC	CASSVTGNSGETQYF
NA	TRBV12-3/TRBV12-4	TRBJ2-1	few	TGTGCCAGCAGTCGGATGGGGGGGCAGGGGCAGTTCTTC	CASSRMGGQGQFF
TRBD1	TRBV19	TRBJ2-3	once	TGTGCCAGTAGTGCCTACGGACAGGGCGGCACAGATACGCAGTATTTT	CASSAYGQGGTDTQYF
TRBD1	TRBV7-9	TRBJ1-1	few	TGTGCCAGCAGTAGACAGGGCAATAGGGACACTGAAGCTTTCTTT	CASSRQGNRDTEAFF
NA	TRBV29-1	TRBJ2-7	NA	TGCAGCGCGACCGGTTGGAACTACGAGCAGTACTTC	CSATGWNYEQYF
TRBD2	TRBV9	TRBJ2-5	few	TGTGCCAGCAGCGTTAATAGCGGGGGGACTGAGACCCAGTACTTC	CASSVNSGGTETQYF
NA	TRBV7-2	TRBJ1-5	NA	TGTGCCAGCAGCTTATGGGGACCGGTGAATCAGCCCCAGCATTTT	CASSLWGPVNQPQHF
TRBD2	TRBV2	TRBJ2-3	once	TGTGCCAGCAGGGAGCGGGAGGGCCCAGATACGCAGTATTTT	CASREREGPDTQYF
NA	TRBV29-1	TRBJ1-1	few	TGCAGCGTTGCCCCCCAGGTAGTAAACACTGAAGCTTTCTTT	CSVAPQVVNTEAFF
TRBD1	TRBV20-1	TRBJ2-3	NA	TGCAGTGCTAGAGGAGGACAGGGTCCAGATACGCAGTATTTT	CSARGGQGPDTQYF
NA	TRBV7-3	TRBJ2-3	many	TGTGCCAGCAGCCTCGGGGGCCCCCGGCCAGATACGCAGTATTTT	CASSLGGPRPDTQYF
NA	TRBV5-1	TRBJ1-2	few	TGCGCCAGCAAGCGGGACGGATTTAACTATGGCTACACCTTC	CASKRDGFNYGYTF